These 25 T cell receptor beta chains came from one sample sequenced in a study of cytomegalovirus exposure and HLA in healthy donors. Generated by immunoSEQ multiplex PCR, the TCRdb table keeps only in-frame clones and is missing some. The profile shows over 150,000 clones, 65% to 85% of them singletons. The specimen was PBMCs. These receptors were collected from a woman in her late teens or twenties in good health and CMV-seropositive.

This sequence joins TRBV5-6 and TRBJ2-4; TRBD2 matches 10 bases. The J segment lost 8 bases and the V segment lost 0 bases, leaving 8 bases of the junction unmatched. The CDR3 has 16 residues. Germline V gene data show CDR1 as SGHDT and CDR2 as YYEEEE. CDR3 sequence: CASSLAQRGGWDIQYF. CDR3 DNA: TGTGCCAGCAGCTTGGCCCAGCGGGGGGGCTGGGACATTCAGTACTTC.

The rearrangement uses TRBV12-5 and TRBJ1-5, with D unclear. V dropped 4 bases and J dropped 9 bases, with 10 bases sitting between them. CDR3 length: 12 residues. The germline CDR1 and CDR2 sequences are LGHNT and FRNRAP. The CDR3 loop is CASGSPSWPQHF. CDR3 bases: TGTGCTAGTGGTTCCCCAAGCTGGCCCCAGCATTTT.

This clone was detected only a few times. The chain is built from TRBV7-8 and TRBJ2-7; 12 bases map to TRBD2. The CDR3 runs 20 residues. Germline V lookup: CDR1 SGHVS, CDR2 FQNEAQ. Trimming at V came to 5 bases and at J to 3 bases, leaving 20 bases not matched to a gene. DNA for the CDR3: TGTGCCAGCAGCCCCCTCCGCGTACGGCTAGCGGGGGGGGATTACTACGAGCAGTACTTC. Its translation is CASSPLRVRLAGGDYYEQYF.

V gene TRBV2 combines with J gene TRBJ1-1; D gene uncertain. The germline gives CDR1 SNHLY, CDR2 FYNNEI. Between the trimmed V and J ends, which lost 6 bases and 7 bases, there was a span of 9 bases. This CDR3 is 11 amino acids long. CDR3 amino acids: CASSGLVEAFF. The CDR3 DNA sequence: TGTGCCAGCAGCGGACTGGTTGAAGCTTTCTTT.

This clone came up once. The chain carries TRBV5-1 and TRBJ2-5; 8 bases are shared with TRBD2. Germline values: CDR1 SGHRS, CDR2 YFSETQ. The CDR3 is made up of 15 amino acids. Unmatched junction bases numbered 10, after V lost 4 bases and J lost 5 bases. The CDR3 reads CASSPDGLASETQYF. In DNA form, the CDR3 reads TGCGCCAGCAGCCCTGACGGACTAGCCAGCGAGACCCAGTACTTC.

The V gene is TRBV4-1, the J gene TRBJ2-1; 15 positions match TRBD2. V dropped 1 base and J dropped 8; count of bases not matched to a gene: 3. The germline gives CDR1 MGHRA, CDR2 YSYEKL. This CDR3 has 16 residues. The chain's CDR3 is CASSQGTSGGADEQFF. The CDR3 DNA reads as TGCGCCAGCAGCCAAGGGACTAGCGGGGGGGCGGATGAGCAGTTCTTC.

V gene TRBV5-6 combines with J gene TRBJ2-3; 11 bases fit TRBD2. The length of the CDR3 is 16 residues. J was trimmed by 1 base and V by 2 bases; bases with no gene match: 3. The germline V gene has CDR1 SGHDT and CDR2 YYEEEE. The CDR3 region has the DNA TGTGCCAGCAGCTTAGGGGGACTAGCGGGCACAGATACGCAGTATTTT. As protein: CASSLGGLAGTDTQYF.

The rearrangement uses TRBV11-3 and TRBJ2-3; TRBD2 aligns across 12 bases. CDR1 is SGHNT, CDR2 YENEEA, per germline. J lost 1 base, V lost 5 bases, and 4 bases had no gene match. The CDR3 is 16 amino acids. DNA of the CDR3: TGTGCCAGCAGCCAACTAGCGGGGGGTCGCACAGATACGCAGTATTTT. Its translation: CASSQLAGGRTDTQYF.

This clone was seen a single time. The chain carries TRBV18 and TRBJ2-1; 8 bases are a match to TRBD1. Unmatched junction bases numbered 4, after V lost 1 base and J lost 8 bases. Germline V gives CDR1 KGHSH, CDR2 LQKENI. The CDR3 is 14 amino acids. CDR3 DNA: TGTGCCAGCTCACCACAACAGGGGGTCTATGAGCAGTTCTTC. It translates to CASSPQQGVYEQFF.

This rearrangement joins TRBV4-2 to TRBJ2-7; a weak D match, TRBD1 (5 bases). V gave up 3 bases and J gave up 1 base, with 13 bases separating them. The CDR3 consists of 15 residues. Per the germline V gene, CDR1 is LGHNA and CDR2 is YNFKEQ. Here the CDR3 reads CASSHTAGQSYEQYF. Written as DNA, the CDR3 is TGTGCCAGCAGCCATACAGCAGGACAATCCTACGAGCAGTACTTC.

This clone was counted once. The CDR3 reads CASGDRPFTGELFF. In nucleotides, the CDR3 is TGTGCCAGCGGAGACAGGCCCTTCACCGGGGAGCTGTTTTTT. The chain uses TRBV6-5 and TRBJ2-2, with D perhaps matching TRBD1 (6 bases). V shed 8 bases and J shed 4 bases, with 14 bases lying between them. CDR3 length: 14 residues. Germline-derived CDR1 and CDR2 are MNHEY and SVGAGI.

The CDR3 spells CASSPGLAGHSLAYEQYF. The CDR3 coding sequence is TGTGCCAGCAGTCCAGGACTAGCGGGGCACTCACTCGCCTACGAGCAGTACTTC. The chain combines TRBV28 with TRBJ2-7, with 12 bases that match TRBD2. The CDR3 sequence is 18 residues long. In germline, CDR1 is MDHEN, CDR2 SYDVKM. With V trimmed by 5 bases and J by 2 bases, 13 bases remained unmatched.

The genes are TRBV6-6 and TRBJ2-1; 10 bases are shared with TRBD2. V lost 9 bases, J lost 4 bases, and 6 bases stayed unmatched. Germline lookup yields CDR1 MNHNY and CDR2 SVGAGI (reference sequence). This CDR3 region has 14 residues. The CDR3: CASKRGGIYNEQFF. For the CDR3, the DNA is TGTGCCAGTAAGCGGGGGGGAATTTACAATGAGCAGTTCTTC.

The V and J genes are TRBV7-8 and TRBJ1-2, with a possible D match to TRBD1 (6 bases). Trimming took 4 bases from V and 3 from J, leaving 24 bases between them. The CDR3 contains 18 residues. Germline V gene sequence: CDR1 SGHVS, CDR2 FQNEAQ. The CDR3 sequence: CASSSELTDRNEDYGYTF. The CDR3, as DNA: TGTGCCAGCAGCTCGGAGCTCACAGACAGGAATGAGGACTATGGCTACACCTTC.

In regard to this clone: The same CDR3 is also encoded by other DNA sequences in this sample. The chain employs TRBV19 and TRBJ2-2; possibly TRBD1 for D (6 bases). V was cut by 5 bases and J by 5 bases, with 12 bases left in between. Germline CDR1 LNHDA, CDR2 SQIVND (reference sequence). The CDR3 contains 14 residues. The CDR3 reads CASSLQQGTGELFF. The CDR3 coding sequence is TGTGCCAGTAGTCTCCAACAGGGTACCGGGGAGCTGTTTTTT.

J is TRBJ2-2 and V is TRBV5-1; maybe TRBD2 (6 bases). Germline CDR1 and CDR2: SGHRS and YFSETQ. The V gene lost 9 bases and the J gene lost 7 bases, with 19 bases spanning the gap. The CDR3 extends over 14 amino acids. CDR3 sequence (DNA): TGCGCCACTACACCCGGGGGAGCCGACGGGGAGCTGTTTTTT. Its protein is CATTPGGADGELFF.

The chain has TRBV5-1 and TRBJ1-1; D possibly corresponds to TRBD1 (6 bases). Germline V gene data show CDR1 as SGHRS and CDR2 as YFSETQ. This CDR3 is 15 amino acids long. V gave up 0 bases and J gave up 2 bases, with 11 bases separating them. The CDR3 DNA follows: TGCGCCAGCAGCTTGGACGGACAGCCCAACACTGAAGCTTTCTTT. As protein: CASSLDGQPNTEAFF.

This chain joins TRBV2 and TRBJ2-1; 8 bases line up with TRBD1. Germline CDR1 is SNHLY and CDR2 is FYNNEI. The V gene end was trimmed by 6 bases and the J gene end by 8 bases; junction bases not matched to a gene: 12. The CDR3 is made up of 15 amino acids. CDR3 loop: CASRETGAMGDEQFF. CDR3 bases: TGTGCCAGCAGAGAGACAGGGGCCATGGGGGATGAGCAGTTCTTC.

This clone showed up just a few times. J is TRBJ1-1 and V is TRBV5-1; 7 nucleotides agree with TRBD1. The CDR3 length is 15 residues. The ends lost 4 bases at V and 6 bases at J; junction bases unmatched: 12. Per the germline V gene, CDR1 is SGHRS and CDR2 is YFSETQ. This chain's CDR3 is CASSLPGQTIPEAFF. The DNA of the CDR3 is TGCGCCAGCAGCCTGCCGGGACAGACAATACCTGAAGCTTTCTTT.

V gene TRBV7-8 combines with J gene TRBJ2-5, with TRBD2 matching 7 bases. V lost 3 bases to trimming and J lost 5 bases; unmatched junction nucleotides: 3. Per the germline V gene, CDR1 is SGHVS and CDR2 is FQNEAQ. This CDR3 is built from 13 residues. CDR3 sequence reads: CASSFGRGETQYF. The CDR3 region has the DNA TGTGCCAGCAGCTTTGGGCGGGGGGAGACCCAGTACTTC. Using reference TRBV7-8 and TRBJ2-5 for the parts outside the CDR3, the full variable domain is GAGVSQSPRYKVAKRGQDVALRCDPISGHVSLFWYQQALGQGPEFLTYFQNEAQLDKSGLPSDRFFAERPEGSVSTLKIQRTQQEDSAVYLCASSFGRGETQYFGPGTRLLVL.

Comments on this clone: This sample also contains other DNA sequences that code for the same CDR3. CDR3 in amino acids: CASSVTGNTEAFF. CDR3 DNA: TGTGCCAGCAGCGTCACAGGGAACACTGAAGCTTTCTTT. J is TRBJ1-1 and V is TRBV9, with TRBD1 as a possible D gene (5 bases). Trimming took 2 bases from V and 1 from J, leaving 6 bases between them. Germline V gives CDR1 SGDLS, CDR2 YYNGEE. CDR3 length equals 13 residues. The variable domain in full, with the rest retrieved from reference TRBV9 and TRBJ1-1, is DSGVTQTPKHLITATGQRVTLRCSPRSGDLSVYWYQQSLDQGLQFLIQYYNGEERAKGNILERFSAQQFPDLHSELNLSSLELGDSALYFCASSVTGNTEAFFGQGTRLTVV.

J is TRBJ2-1 and V is TRBV2, with 13 bases that match TRBD2. V was pared by 7 bases and J by 0 bases, with 9 bases of the junction left unmatched. The CDR3 consists of 18 residues. Germline CDR1 is SNHLY and CDR2 is FYNNEI. The CDR3 is CASTAGLAGMSSYNEQFF. The DNA of the CDR3 is TGTGCCAGCACTGCGGGACTAGCGGGGATGAGCTCCTACAATGAGCAGTTCTTC.

The chain carries TRBV5-1 and TRBJ1-2; 11 positions agree with TRBD1. V lost 4 bases and J lost 7; bases outside the gene matches: 9. CDR1 and CDR2 (germline): SGHRS, YFSETQ. The CDR3 loop spans 15 amino acids. The CDR3 DNA is TGCGCCAGCAGCCCGGACCCCGGGACAGGGGGTGGCTACACCTTC. Its protein is CASSPDPGTGGGYTF. The complete variable domain, with remaining parts taken from reference TRBV5-1 and TRBJ1-2, reads KAGVTQTPRYLIKTRGQQVTLSCSPISGHRSVSWYQQTPGQGLQFLFEYFSETQRNKGNFPGRFSGRQFSNSRSEMNVSTLELGDSALYLCASSPDPGTGGGYTFGSGTRLTVV.

The V gene is TRBV14, the J gene TRBJ2-5; 9 nucleotides align to TRBD2. Germline assignment: CDR1 SGHDN and CDR2 FVKESK. The CDR3 has 15 amino acids. V dropped 5 bases and J dropped 5; count of bases not matched to a gene: 9. CDR3: CASSFSAGGRETQYF. The CDR3, as DNA: TGTGCCAGCAGCTTCTCTGCGGGGGGGCGTGAGACCCAGTACTTC.

This chain joins TRBV9 and TRBJ2-1; 8 nucleotides line up with TRBD2. The CDR3 spans 16 residues. Germline V gene lookup returns CDR1 SGDLS and CDR2 YYNGEE. V shed 3 bases and J 3 bases; nucleotides not matched to a gene: 8. The CDR3: CASSALSAGDYNEQFF. As DNA, the CDR3 is TGTGCCAGCAGCGCACTCTCAGCGGGGGACTACAATGAGCAGTTCTTC.